The rows below give T cell receptor beta chains drawn from one sample of a study of shared clonotypes between healthy human individuals. Assay: immunoSEQ multiplex PCR; the TCRdb copy retains only in-frame clones and omits some. Of 1.5 million to 2.5 million clones listed, around 96% were seen once; the top ten hold roughly 1%. The sequenced material came from naive CD8+ T cells sorted from blood. Every receptor here comes from a man in his late teens or twenties in good health. CDR3s include the opening cysteine and the closing phenylalanine or tryptophan. D genes are given only for firm matches.

J: TRBJ2-1; D: TRBD2; V: TRBV7-9; CDR3: CASALSGGEYDEQFF
J: TRBJ1-5; D: NA; V: TRBV6-4; CDR3: CASSDVPGKGVSNQPQHF
J: NA; D: NA; V: TRBV6-6; CDR3: CASSYTGPSALEQYF
J: TRBJ2-7; D: NA; V: TRBV27; CDR3: CASSLSKFRAEQYF
J: TRBJ2-3; D: NA; V: TRBV6-1; CDR3: CASPYRSNTDTQYF
J: TRBJ2-5; D: NA; V: TRBV11-2; CDR3: CASSPLAAQETQYF
J: TRBJ2-5; D: NA; V: TRBV7-9; CDR3: CASSTGENQETQYF
J: TRBJ1-1; D: NA; V: TRBV4-3; CDR3: CASSQIYSPTNTEAFF
J: TRBJ2-7; D: TRBD1; V: TRBV29-1; CDR3: CSVMTGASYEQYF
J: TRBJ2-7; D: TRBD2; V: TRBV13; CDR3: CASSLTSGTYEQYF
J: TRBJ2-1; D: TRBD1; V: TRBV29-1; CDR3: CSVRTGYNEQFF
J: TRBJ1-1; D: TRBD1; V: TRBV28; CDR3: CASSPDRGYTEAFF
J: TRBJ2-1; D: TRBD1; V: TRBV19; CDR3: CASSVGQGAQYEQFF
J: TRBJ1-5; D: TRBD1; V: TRBV30; CDR3: CAWSVGTASNQPQHF
J: TRBJ2-7; D: NA; V: TRBV6-5; CDR3: CASSYSGQYYEQYF
J: TRBJ2-7; D: TRBD1; V: TRBV4-1; CDR3: CASSQEQGERYSYEQYF
J: TRBJ2-7; D: NA; V: TRBV2; CDR3: CASGRREQYF
J: TRBJ2-7; D: NA; V: TRBV13; CDR3: CASSSYPENEQYF
J: TRBJ2-2; D: TRBD2; V: TRBV9; CDR3: CASSGWTSGMNTGELFF
J: TRBJ1-2; D: NA; V: TRBV6-5; CDR3: CASSYSGSMEGYTF
J: TRBJ1-1; D: TRBD1; V: TRBV19; CDR3: CASSAWTGNTEAFF
J: TRBJ1-2; D: NA; V: TRBV30; CDR3: CAWSVVEGSVYGYTF
J: TRBJ1-2; D: TRBD1; V: TRBV5-4; CDR3: CASSSLLRDRGLGYTF
J: TRBJ2-5; D: NA; V: TRBV7-3; CDR3: CASSPGTRGGQETQYF
J: TRBJ2-7; D: TRBD2; V: TRBV6-7; CDR3: CASSTVDPVPPTSGNSSYEQYF
J: TRBJ2-5; D: NA; V: TRBV10-3; CDR3: CAISESTLRGPQETQYF
J: TRBJ1-2; D: NA; V: TRBV6-5; CDR3: CASRAVRGYTF
J: TRBJ2-3; D: TRBD2; V: TRBV30; CDR3: CAWSLAGGWDTQYF
J: TRBJ1-1; D: NA; V: TRBV6-6; CDR3: CASLRGPRNTEAFF
J: TRBJ2-5; D: NA; V: TRBV13; CDR3: CASSYVGGKETQYF
J: TRBJ2-3; D: TRBD2; V: TRBV13; CDR3: CASSLGLAGVTDTQYF
J: TRBJ2-3; D: NA; V: TRBV5-6; CDR3: CASSLSDTQYF
J: TRBJ2-7; D: NA; V: TRBV30; CDR3: CAWNNGGPAYEQYF
J: TRBJ1-6; D: NA; V: TRBV11-2; CDR3: CASSPLGPESPLHF
J: TRBJ2-7; D: NA; V: TRBV15; CDR3: CATSTGTYSYEQYF
J: TRBJ2-6; D: TRBD2; V: TRBV7-8; CDR3: CASSLVLAGGLPGANVLTF
J: TRBJ1-1; D: NA; V: TRBV19; CDR3: CASSIGGSTEAFF
J: TRBJ2-7; D: TRBD2; V: TRBV4-2; CDR3: CASSQGIEAGIYEQYF
J: TRBJ1-2; D: NA; V: TRBV9; CDR3: CASSVNGYGYTF
J: TRBJ1-5; D: TRBD1; V: TRBV2; CDR3: CASSDGQGAHQPQHF
J: TRBJ2-5; D: NA; V: TRBV2; CDR3: CASSEGTADYSETQYF
J: TRBJ2-7; D: TRBD2; V: TRBV7-6; CDR3: CASSLGAGGTYEQYF
J: TRBJ2-1; D: TRBD1; V: TRBV2; CDR3: CASSEGTEGAGNEQFF
J: TRBJ2-3; D: NA; V: TRBV6-5; CDR3: CASSYGGADTQYF
J: TRBJ2-3; D: NA; V: TRBV7-6; CDR3: CASSPEVVDTQYF
J: TRBJ1-2; D: NA; V: TRBV5-6; CDR3: CASSFGTAYGYTF
J: TRBJ1-2; D: TRBD1; V: TRBV11-2; CDR3: CAILRGWGEDGYTF
J: TRBJ1-1; D: NA; V: TRBV30; CDR3: CAWRPMGTDTEAFF
J: TRBJ2-7; D: NA; V: TRBV4-1; CDR3: CASSQGQGTSYEQYF
J: TRBJ2-2; D: TRBD2; V: TRBV2; CDR3: CASSVFSEGLAGDGELFF
J: TRBJ2-7; D: NA; V: TRBV15; CDR3: CATSRDGGIDYEQYF
J: TRBJ1-2; D: NA; V: TRBV11-2; CDR3: CASRGSSYGYTF